The sequence of this T cell receptor (beta chain) was determined in a study of T-cell reconstitution after alpha-beta-depleted transplantation in children. A TCRbeta library incorporating unique molecular identifiers was prepared. MiXCR, run by TCRdb on the PCR reads, gives a single entry per CDR3 protein. The sample lists about 460,000 distinct CDR3 sequences; roughly an eighth were seen once. V was pared by 0 bases and J by 0 bases, with 10 bases between. Germline CDR1 reads LGHNA; CDR2 reads YSLEER. CDR3 length: 16 residues. The sample holds a few counts of this clonotype. The source material was PBMCs from the stem cell graft donor, sampled from the stem cell graft. The source of this sequence is a human donor who donated a stem cell graft to a child with combined immunodeficiency. The chain uses TRBV4-3 and TRBJ2-3; D call uncertain. The CDR3 sequence: CASSQDPSASTDTQYF. The CDR3 DNA sequence: TGCGCCAGCAGCCAAGATCCTAGTGCGAGCACAGATACGCAGTATTTT.